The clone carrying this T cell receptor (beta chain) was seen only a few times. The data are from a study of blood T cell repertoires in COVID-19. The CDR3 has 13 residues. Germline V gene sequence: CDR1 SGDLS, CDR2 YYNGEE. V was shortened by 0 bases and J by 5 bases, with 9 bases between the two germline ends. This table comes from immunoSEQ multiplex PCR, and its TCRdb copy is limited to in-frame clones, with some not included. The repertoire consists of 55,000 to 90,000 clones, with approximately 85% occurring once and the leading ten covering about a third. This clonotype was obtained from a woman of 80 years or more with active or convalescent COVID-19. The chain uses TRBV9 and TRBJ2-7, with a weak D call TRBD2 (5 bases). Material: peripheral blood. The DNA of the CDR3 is TGTGCCAGCAGCGTAGGGTACGGGAACGAGCAGTACTTC. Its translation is CASSVGYGNEQYF.